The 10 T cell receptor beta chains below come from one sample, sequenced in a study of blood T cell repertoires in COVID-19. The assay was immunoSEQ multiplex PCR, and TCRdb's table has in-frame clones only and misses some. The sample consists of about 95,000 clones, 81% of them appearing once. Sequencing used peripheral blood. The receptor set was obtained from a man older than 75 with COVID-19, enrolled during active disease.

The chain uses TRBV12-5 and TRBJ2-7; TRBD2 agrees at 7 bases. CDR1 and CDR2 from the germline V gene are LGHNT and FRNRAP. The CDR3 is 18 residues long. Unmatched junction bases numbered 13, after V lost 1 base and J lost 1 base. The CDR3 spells CASGLAHLGAGPSYEQYF. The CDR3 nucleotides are TGTGCTAGTGGTTTGGCTCACCTGGGAGCGGGACCTTCCTACGAGCAGTACTTC.

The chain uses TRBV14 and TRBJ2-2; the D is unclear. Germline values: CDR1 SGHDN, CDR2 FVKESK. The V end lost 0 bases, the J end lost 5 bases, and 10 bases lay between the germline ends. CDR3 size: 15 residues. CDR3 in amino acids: CASSQDSPLTGELFF. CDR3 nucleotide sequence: TGTGCCAGCAGCCAAGATAGCCCCTTGACCGGGGAGCTGTTTTTT.

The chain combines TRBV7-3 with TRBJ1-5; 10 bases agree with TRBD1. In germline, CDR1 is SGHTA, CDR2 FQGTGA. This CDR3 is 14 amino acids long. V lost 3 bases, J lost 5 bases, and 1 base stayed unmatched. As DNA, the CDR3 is TGTGCCAGCAGCTTGACAGGGGGCCATCAGCCCCAGCATTTT. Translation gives CASSLTGGHQPQHF. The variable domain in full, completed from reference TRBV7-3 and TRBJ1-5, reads GAGVSQTPSNKVTEKGKYVELRCDPISGHTALYWYRQSLGQGPEFLIYFQGTGAADDSGLPNDRFFAVRPEGSVSTLKIQRTERGDSAVYLCASSLTGGHQPQHFGDGTRLSIL.

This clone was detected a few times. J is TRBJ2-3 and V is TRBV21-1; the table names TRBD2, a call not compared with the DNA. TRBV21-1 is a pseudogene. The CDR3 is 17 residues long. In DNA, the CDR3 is TGTGCCAGCAGGCAGGAGGGGGCTAGCGGGAGAACAGATACGCAGTATTTT. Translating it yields CASRQEGASGRTDTQYF.

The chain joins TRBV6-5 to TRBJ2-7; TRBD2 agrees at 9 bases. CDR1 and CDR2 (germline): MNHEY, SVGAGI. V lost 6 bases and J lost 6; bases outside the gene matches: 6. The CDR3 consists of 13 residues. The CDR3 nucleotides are TGTGCCAGCAGCTGGGCAGCGGGAGGCGAGCAGTACTTC. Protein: CASSWAAGGEQYF.

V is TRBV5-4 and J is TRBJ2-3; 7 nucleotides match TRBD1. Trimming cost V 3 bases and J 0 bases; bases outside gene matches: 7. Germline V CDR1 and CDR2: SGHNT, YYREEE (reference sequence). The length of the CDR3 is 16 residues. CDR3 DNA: TGTGCCAGCAGCTACGAGGGGGCCCCTAGCACAGATACGCAGTATTTT. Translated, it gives CASSYEGAPSTDTQYF.

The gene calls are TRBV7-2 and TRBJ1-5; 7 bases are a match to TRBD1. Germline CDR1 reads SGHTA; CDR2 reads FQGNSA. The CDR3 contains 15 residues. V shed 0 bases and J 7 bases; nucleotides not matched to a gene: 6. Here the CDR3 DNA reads TGTGCCAGCAGCTTAGCAGGGGGCCCCGCCCAGCCCCAGCATTTT. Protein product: CASSLAGGPAQPQHF.

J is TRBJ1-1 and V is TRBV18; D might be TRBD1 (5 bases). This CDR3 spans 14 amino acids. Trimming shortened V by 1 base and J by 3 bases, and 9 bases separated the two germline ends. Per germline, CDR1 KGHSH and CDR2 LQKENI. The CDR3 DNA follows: TGTGCCAGCTCACCACAGTCGGGGGACACTGAAGCTTTCTTT. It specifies CASSPQSGDTEAFF.

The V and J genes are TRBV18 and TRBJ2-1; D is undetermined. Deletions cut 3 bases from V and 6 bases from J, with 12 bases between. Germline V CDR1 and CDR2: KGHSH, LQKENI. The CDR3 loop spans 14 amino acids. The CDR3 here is CASSPPSRGNEQFF. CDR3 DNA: TGTGCCAGCTCACCCCCCTCGAGAGGCAATGAGCAGTTCTTC.

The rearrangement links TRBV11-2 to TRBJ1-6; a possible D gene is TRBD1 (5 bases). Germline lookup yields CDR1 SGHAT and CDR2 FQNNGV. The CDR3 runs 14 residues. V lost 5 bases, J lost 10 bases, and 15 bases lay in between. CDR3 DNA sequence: TGTGCCAGCAGCGGTGGGCAGGGCGAATCACCCCTCCACTTT. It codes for CASSGGQGESPLHF.